This T cell receptor (beta chain) came from a study of T cells in Graves' hyperthyroidism and ophthalmopathy. Per germline, CDR1 SGHTA and CDR2 FQGTGA. Between the trimmed V and J ends, which lost 4 bases and 8 bases, there was a span of 18 bases. The CDR3 is 15 amino acids. This clonotype was picked up many times. TCR beta CDR3 regions were amplified from RNA. During a first-round RT-PCR of the TCR CDR3, the HTBI primer set was used. TCRdb re-called the multiplex PCR reads through MiXCR, storing one row per CDR3 protein. The sample consists of about 690,000 distinct CDR3 sequences, approximately 15% of them appearing once.

Input material: blood. The receptor's source is a man between 45 and 60 years old with Graves' hyperthyroidism. The rearrangement joins TRBV7-3 to TRBJ2-1, with D maybe TRBD1 (6 bases). DNA for the CDR3: TGTGCCAGCAGCTACTCCAGTCAGGGGAGCTATGAGCAGTTCTTC. Its protein is CASSYSSQGSYEQFF. The full variable domain, its missing parts supplied by reference TRBV7-3 and TRBJ2-1, is GAGVSQTPSNKVTEKGKYVELRCDPISGHTALYWYRQSLGQGPEFLIYFQGTGAADDSGLPNDRFFAVRPEGSVSTLKIQRTERGDSAVYLCASSYSSQGSYEQFFGPGTRLTVL.